Listed below are T cell receptor beta chains from one sample, sequenced in a study of graft-versus-host responses after intestinal transplantation. The antigens these receptors bind are not known. Sequencing used immunoSEQ multiplex PCR; TCRdb keeps in-frame clones, though not all of them. The sample lists some 130,000 clones, approximately 95% occurring once. The specimen was unstimulated CD8+ T cells sorted from spleen or lymph node cells, collected before intestinal transplant. The receptors were gathered from a human donor who received an intestinal transplant. CDR3s include the opening cysteine and the closing phenylalanine or tryptophan. Fields, in order: D gene, CDR3 length, clone size, J gene, V gene, CDR3 protein, CDR3 DNA. The D gene is left open where the match is weak. Size is omitted from some rows. Given values are once, few, many or a class for expanded clones.

- | 11 | - | TRBJ2-1 | TRBV29-1 | CSVLDRNEQFF | TGCAGCGTCCTTGACCGCAATGAGCAGTTCTTC
TRBD2 | 15 | - | TRBJ2-7 | TRBV6-1 | CASSEETSGSYEQYF | TGTGCCAGCAGTGAGGAGACTAGCGGGAGCTACGAGCAGTACTTC
TRBD2 | 16 | - | TRBJ2-4 | TRBV7-2 | CASSLETSEAKNIQYF | TGTGCCAGCAGCTTAGAAACTAGCGAAGCCAAAAACATTCAGTACTTC
TRBD1 | 13 | - | TRBJ1-2 | TRBV6-1 | CASRDREVYGYTF | TGTGCCAGCAGGGACAGGGAAGTATATGGCTACACCTTC
- | 13 | - | TRBJ1-2 | TRBV7-3 | CASSSSGGYGYTF | TGTGCCAGCAGCTCGTCCGGGGGCTATGGCTACACCTTC
- | 17 | - | TRBJ2-3 | TRBV15 | CATSRDIGTFATDTQYF | TGTGCCACCAGCAGAGATATAGGGACATTCGCCACAGATACGCAGTATTTT
- | 13 | - | TRBJ1-1 | TRBV9 | CASSVDPKNEAFF | TGTGCCAGCAGCGTAGATCCCAAGAATGAAGCTTTCTTT
- | 16 | - | TRBJ2-7 | TRBV5-1 | CASSWGISGGEYEQYF | TGCGCCAGCAGCTGGGGAATCTCTGGAGGGGAGTACGAGCAGTACTTC
- | 17 | - | TRBJ2-2 | TRBV9 | CASSVMGLDRMGGELFF | TGTGCCAGCAGCGTAATGGGACTGGACCGAATGGGCGGGGAGCTGTTTTTT
TRBD1 | 19 | - | TRBJ1-5 | TRBV7-9 | CASSPSGTGALYSNQPQHF | TGTGCCAGCAGTCCTTCCGGGACAGGGGCCCTTTATAGCAATCAGCCCCAGCATTTT
- | 11 | - | TRBJ2-7 | TRBV4-1 | CASGLGGQQYF | TGCGCCAGCGGACTTGGGGGACAACAGTACTTC
- | 13 | - | TRBJ2-1 | TRBV6-5 | CASSHRPGAEQFF | TGTGCCAGCAGTCACCGACCAGGCGCCGAGCAGTTCTTC
- | 15 | - | TRBJ2-1 | TRBV2 | CASSPRELSYNEQFF | TGTGCCAGCAGCCCGAGGGAACTCTCCTACAATGAGCAGTTCTTC
- | 14 | - | TRBJ1-5 | TRBV18 | CASSPPNSNQPQHF | TGTGCCAGCTCACCACCGAATAGCAATCAGCCCCAGCATTTT
- | 16 | - | TRBJ1-1 | TRBV10-3 | CAISERFQSPNTEAFF | TGTGCCATCAGTGAGAGGTTTCAGAGCCCGAACACTGAAGCTTTCTTT
- | 15 | - | TRBJ2-1 | TRBV6-5 | CASSYGQVGYNEQFF | TGTGCCAGCAGTTACGGGCAGGTCGGTTACAATGAGCAGTTCTTC
TRBD2 | 16 | - | TRBJ2-3 | TRBV27 | CASSFWTSGSPDTQYF | TGTGCCAGCAGTTTCTGGACTAGCGGGAGTCCAGATACGCAGTATTTT
- | 17 | - | TRBJ1-3 | TRBV28 | CASSFARGPYSGNTIYF | TGTGCCAGCAGTTTCGCCCGTGGGCCTTATTCTGGAAACACCATATATTTT
TRBD1 | 17 | - | TRBJ2-3 | TRBV28 | CASSLFVGGLPWHTQYF | TGTGCCAGCAGTTTATTTGTAGGGGGCTTGCCGTGGCATACGCAGTATTTT
- | 13 | - | TRBJ1-4 | TRBV28 | CASSLKVNEKLFF | TGTGCCAGCAGTTTAAAAGTAAATGAAAAACTGTTTTTT
- | 16 | - | TRBJ1-1 | TRBV15 | CATSRTGREGNTEAFF | TGTGCCACCAGCAGAACAGGGCGGGAAGGGAACACTGAAGCTTTCTTT
- | 13 | - | TRBJ1-1 | TRBV7-9 | CASSPIENTEAFF | TGTGCCAGCAGTCCGATAGAGAACACTGAAGCTTTCTTT
TRBD1 | 15 | - | TRBJ1-4 | TRBV7-9 | CASPSGQGGNEKLFF | TGTGCCAGCCCGAGTGGACAGGGCGGTAATGAAAAACTGTTTTTT
- | 15 | - | TRBJ2-1 | TRBV27 | CASSLRQGLADEQFF | TGTGCCAGCAGTTTACGACAGGGCCTAGCGGATGAGCAGTTCTTC
TRBD1 | 15 | - | TRBJ2-7 | TRBV27 | CASSLGTGYSYEQYF | TGTGCCAGCAGTCTCGGGACAGGATACAGCTACGAGCAGTACTTC
- | 12 | once | TRBJ2-5 | TRBV13 | CASSLDRETQYF | TGTGCCAGCAGCTTAGACCGAGAGACCCAGTACTTC
TRBD2 | 15 | - | TRBJ2-7 | TRBV27 | CASSLLAGVGSEQYF | TGTGCCAGCAGTCTCCTAGCGGGAGTAGGTTCCGAGCAGTACTTC